A single sample gave rise to the 16 T cell receptor beta chains below, sequenced in a study of T cell changes during pregnancy in multiple sclerosis. This table comes from immunoSEQ multiplex PCR, and its TCRdb copy is limited to in-frame clones, with some not included. The sample records roughly 52,000 clones, 94% being singletons. Sequences were derived from CD8+ T cells from peripheral blood mononuclear cells, sampled in the third trimester of pregnancy. The receptors here all came from a female donor with multiple sclerosis, enrolled in a pregnancy study.

The sample holds one count of this clone. This chain uses TRBV25-1 with TRBJ2-7, with TRBD1 as a possible D gene (6 bases). The germline V gene encodes CDR1 MGHDK and CDR2 SYGVNS. The V end was cut by 2 bases, the J end by 0 bases, with 8 bases between. This CDR3 is built from 14 residues. CDR3 in DNA: TGTGCCAGCAGTGAACAGGGGAGCTCCTACGAGCAGTACTTC. Amino acids: CASSEQGSSYEQYF.

This clone was recorded only once. The chain employs TRBV7-2 and TRBJ2-3, with D perhaps TRBD2 (5 bases). Per germline, CDR1 SGHTA and CDR2 FQGNSA. The CDR3 contains 16 residues. V was cut by 2 bases and J by 1 base, with 13 bases left in between. The CDR3 DNA is TGTGCCAGCAGCTTAAGCCCGGACTCGCGCACAGATACGCAGTATTTT. Encoded protein: CASSLSPDSRTDTQYF.

This rearrangement joins TRBV27 to TRBJ2-1, with TRBD2 matching 8 bases. V lost 7 bases and J lost 7; bases outside the gene matches: 9. Germline values: CDR1 MNHEY, CDR2 SMNVEV (reference sequence). The CDR3 has 14 amino acids. CDR3 DNA sequence: TGTGCCAGCACCCCTCTGGGACTAGGGAATGAGCAGTTCTTC. Its protein is CASTPLGLGNEQFF.

Written as DNA, the CDR3 is TGTGCCAGCAGTCGACTAGCAGTAACCTACGAGCAGTACTTC. It is translated as CASSRLAVTYEQYF. V gene TRBV28 combines with J gene TRBJ2-7; 7 bases map to TRBD2. CDR3 length equals 14 residues. V was pared by 5 bases and J by 2 bases, with 6 bases of the junction left unmatched. CDR1 and CDR2 (germline): MDHEN, SYDVKM. Full variable domain (outside the CDR3, taken from reference TRBV28 and TRBJ2-7): DVKVTQSSRYLVKRTGEKVFLECVQDMDHENMFWYRQDPGLGLRLIYFSYDVKMKEKGDIPEGYSVSREKKERFSLILESASTNQTSMYLCASSRLAVTYEQYFGPGTRLTVT.

The rearrangement uses TRBV28 and TRBJ1-2; maybe TRBD1 (5 bases). Looked up from germline, CDR1 is MDHEN and CDR2 is SYDVKM. The germline V and J ends were trimmed by 5 bases and 0 bases, with 7 bases remaining between them. The CDR3 runs 13 residues. The CDR3 sequence is CASSETANYGYTF. In nucleotides, the CDR3 is TGTGCCAGCAGTGAGACAGCTAACTATGGCTACACCTTC.

The rearrangement uses TRBV4-1 and TRBJ1-1; D gene unclear. Germline V lookup: CDR1 MGHRA, CDR2 YSYEKL. There are 11 residues in the CDR3. V lost 6 bases to trimming and J lost 3 bases, with 5 bases between them. The CDR3 spells CASRADTEAFF. The DNA of the CDR3 is TGCGCCAGCAGGGCGGACACTGAAGCTTTCTTT.

This chain uses TRBV10-1 with TRBJ2-3; 14 bases map to TRBD2. The trim removed 1 base at V and 6 bases at J, leaving 6 bases unmatched. Germline values: CDR1 WNHNN, CDR2 SYGVQD (reference sequence). There are 17 residues in the CDR3. The CDR3 nucleotides are TGCGCCAGCAGTGAGTTGGGACTAGCGGGAGCAGGGGATACGCAGTATTTT. Its protein product is CASSELGLAGAGDTQYF.

The genes are TRBV7-9 and TRBJ2-7; 8 bases fit TRBD2. V lost 10 bases and J lost 5; bases outside the gene matches: 19. Germline CDR1 reads SEHNR; CDR2 reads FQNEAQ (reference sequence). The CDR3 consists of 16 residues. The CDR3 region has the DNA TGTGCCACCGTGCGGGGAGGGACTAGACAACATGACGAGCAGTACTTC. It translates to CATVRGGTRQHDEQYF.

The chain links TRBV7-3 to TRBJ2-2; D call uncertain. The germline gives CDR1 SGHTA, CDR2 FQGTGA. This CDR3 region has 13 residues. The V gene lost 5 bases and the J gene lost 6 bases, with 10 bases spanning the gap. The CDR3 DNA follows: TGTGCCAGCAGCCCAGGTTTAGCCGGGGAGCTGTTTTTT. Its translation: CASSPGLAGELFF.

The chain combines TRBV5-5 with TRBJ1-2; 9 bases are shared with TRBD1. CDR1 and CDR2 (germline): SGHKS, YYEKEE (reference sequence). The CDR3 sequence is 16 residues long. J was trimmed by 6 bases and V by 1 base; bases with no gene match: 10. The CDR3 reads CASSLPPGQGSDGYTF. The CDR3 bases are TGTGCCAGCAGCTTGCCACCGGGACAGGGCTCGGATGGCTACACCTTC. The full variable domain, rest sourced from reference TRBV5-5 and TRBJ1-2, is DAGVTQSPTHLIKTRGQQVTLRCSPISGHKSVSWYQQVLGQGPQFIFQYYEKEERGRGNFPDRFSARQFPNYSSELNVNALLLGDSALYLCASSLPPGQGSDGYTFGSGTRLTVV.

This clone has a handful of counts. V is TRBV4-1 and J is TRBJ1-1; D unresolved. V was pared by 4 bases and J by 3 bases, with 9 bases between. Germline assignment: CDR1 MGHRA and CDR2 YSYEKL. The CDR3 is 13 residues long. CDR3 residues: CASSPLLDTEAFF. CDR3 DNA: TGCGCCAGCAGCCCCCTCTTAGACACTGAAGCTTTCTTT.

The rearrangement joins TRBV6-4 to TRBJ2-1; TRBD2 matches 11 bases. The CDR3 totals 15 residues. Germline V CDR1 and CDR2: MRHNA, SNTAGT. The ends lost 4 bases at V and 5 bases at J; junction bases unmatched: 4. The CDR3 loop is CASSVGLAENNEQFF. The DNA for the CDR3 is TGTGCCAGCAGTGTGGGACTAGCGGAAAACAATGAGCAGTTCTTC.

This chain uses TRBV28 with TRBJ2-7; the match to TRBD1 covers 7 bases. Germline V gene lookup returns CDR1 MDHEN and CDR2 SYDVKM. V was pared by 5 bases and J by 3 bases, with 7 bases of the junction left unmatched. This CDR3 has 14 amino acids. CDR3 region: CASSPQGRNYEQYF. The DNA of the CDR3 is TGTGCCAGCAGTCCACAGGGGCGGAACTACGAGCAGTACTTC.

The chain carries TRBV7-2 and TRBJ2-7, with 8 positions matching TRBD2. This CDR3 region has 13 residues. From germline, CDR1 is SGHTA and CDR2 FQGNSA. The J segment lost 6 bases and the V segment lost 5 bases, leaving 6 bases of the junction unmatched. The CDR3 protein is CASSIGTRIEQYF. CDR3 DNA: TGTGCCAGCAGCATCGGGACTAGGATCGAGCAGTACTTC.

The V and J genes are TRBV15 and TRBJ1-4; 8 bases are shared with TRBD1. V lost 5 bases, J lost 5 bases, and 4 bases stayed unmatched. The CDR3 runs to 14 residues. CDR1 and CDR2 (germline): LNHNV, YYDKDF (reference sequence). CDR3 DNA: TGTGCCACCAGCCCGGACAGGGTAAATGAAAAACTGTTTTTT. Translated, it gives CATSPDRVNEKLFF.

The V and J genes are TRBV2 and TRBJ2-4, with TRBD2 matching over 7 bases. This CDR3 has 15 amino acids. The germline V gene encodes CDR1 SNHLY and CDR2 FYNNEI. After removal of 6 bases from V and 4 bases from J, the junction contained 9 bases not matched to a gene. CDR3 sequence (DNA): TGTGCCAGCAGCTCCGGGACTAACCAGAAAAACATTCAGTACTTC. Translated: CASSSGTNQKNIQYF.